Here is one T cell receptor beta chain with its context. Its antigen is unknown. This sample is part of a study of cytomegalovirus exposure and HLA in healthy donors. Study-level results: Most TCR sequences proved rare, with some public TCRs found in many donors. TCR beta chains numbering about 160 were designated cytomegalovirus-associated.

The CDR3 consists of 16 residues. Germline V lookup: CDR1 SGHAT, CDR2 FQNNGV. With 5 bases clipped from V and 8 bases from J, the junction kept 7 bases outside the gene matches. PCR involved 60 Vbeta and 13 Jbeta primers. Measured with immunoSEQ multiplex PCR; TCRdb has only the in-frame clones, and not every one. The sample lists more than 55,000 clones, around 83% seen once, with about 1.6% in the top ten. The sequence was obtained from a human donor in good health. Sequencing was carried out using PBMCs. V gene TRBV11-2 combines with J gene TRBJ2-4; 15 bases agree with TRBD2. CDR3 nucleotide sequence: TGTGCCAGCAGCCCGTGGACTAGCGGGGGGGCAGACATTCAGTACTTC. Protein product: CASSPWTSGGADIQYF.